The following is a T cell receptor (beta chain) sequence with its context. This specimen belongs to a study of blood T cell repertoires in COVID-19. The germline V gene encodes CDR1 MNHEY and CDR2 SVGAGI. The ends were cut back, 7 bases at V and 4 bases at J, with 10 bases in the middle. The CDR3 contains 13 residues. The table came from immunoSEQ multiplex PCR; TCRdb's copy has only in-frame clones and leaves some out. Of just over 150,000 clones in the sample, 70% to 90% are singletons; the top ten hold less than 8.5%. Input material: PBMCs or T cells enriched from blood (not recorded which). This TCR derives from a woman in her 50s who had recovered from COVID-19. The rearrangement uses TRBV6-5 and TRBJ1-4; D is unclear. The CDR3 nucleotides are TGTGCCAGCAAGCCGGGGAGTAATGAAAAACTGTTTTTT. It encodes CASKPGSNEKLFF.